These 9 T cell receptor beta chains originate from one sample sequenced in a study of radiotherapy plus CTLA-4 blockade in lung cancer. TCRdb's copy holds only in-frame clones and misses some; the assay was immunoSEQ multiplex PCR. The data contain about 97,000 clones, roughly 74% of them singletons. The sample was peripheral blood, taken from a patient treated with radiotherapy plus ipilimumab. These receptors were taken from a human donor with non-small cell lung cancer who had a partial response to radiotherapy plus ipilimumab. Some clones in this sample may be carry-over from other donors' samples.

The J gene is TRBJ1-1, the V gene TRBV29-1; D call uncertain. The CDR3 is made up of 13 amino acids. Trimming took off 7 bases at V and 1 base at J, with 13 bases between the two ends. The germline CDR1 and CDR2 sequences are SQVTM and ANQGSEA. The CDR3 sequence: CSAPAPGNTEAFF. CDR3 sequence (DNA): TGCAGCGCCCCCGCCCCGGGGAACACTGAAGCTTTCTTT.

The chain recombines TRBV12-5 with TRBJ1-3, with D unresolved. The germline V and J ends were trimmed by 0 bases and 0 bases, with 6 bases remaining between them. Germline lookup yields CDR1 LGHNT and CDR2 FRNRAP. This CDR3 contains 15 residues. In nucleotides, the CDR3 is TGTGCTAGTGGTTTGGTACAAAACTCTGGAAACACCATATATTTT. Translating gives CASGLVQNSGNTIYF.

The CDR3 DNA reads as TGTGCCAGCTCACGTAGGACTAGCGGCCAAAGCACAGATACGCAGTATTTT. It specifies CASSRRTSGQSTDTQYF. The chain is built from TRBV18 and TRBJ2-3; 10 bases map to TRBD2. This CDR3 comprises 17 residues. The germline gives CDR1 KGHSH, CDR2 LQKENI. Losses at the gene ends were 4 bases for V and 0 bases for J; bases not matched to a gene: 7.

The chain couples TRBV2 to TRBJ2-2, with TRBD1 identical over 9 bases. Trimming at V came to 9 bases and at J to 0 bases, leaving 5 bases not matched to a gene. CDR3 length: 15 residues. CDR1 is SNHLY and CDR2 is FYNNEI in the germline V gene. In nucleotides, the CDR3 is TGTGCCAGTAAACGGACAGGGGCGAACACCGGGGAGCTGTTTTTT. It encodes CASKRTGANTGELFF.

This clone came up a few times. This chain uses TRBV5-1 with TRBJ2-3; 11 positions agree with TRBD1. With V trimmed by 7 bases and J by 4 bases, 11 bases remained unmatched. Germline V gives CDR1 SGHRS, CDR2 YFSETQ. The CDR3 is made up of 16 amino acids. The CDR3 protein is CASGPPGQGGADTQYF. The CDR3 region has the DNA TGCGCCAGCGGCCCCCCGGGACAGGGGGGCGCAGATACGCAGTATTTT.

This chain uses TRBV9 with TRBJ2-1, with 7 bases fitting TRBD1. This CDR3 comprises 15 residues. Germline loops: CDR1 SGDLS, CDR2 YYNGEE. Trimming took 4 bases from V and 3 from J; bases not matched to a gene: 7. CDR3 in DNA: TGTGCCAGCAGCTTTTCCGGGACAGTCTACAATGAGCAGTTCTTC. The encoded protein is CASSFSGTVYNEQFF.

J is TRBJ1-2 and V is TRBV2; TRBD1 matches at 7 bases. Germline V CDR1 and CDR2: SNHLY, FYNNEI. The V segment lost 6 bases and the J segment 4 bases; nucleotides outside the gene matches: 14. CDR3 length: 16 amino acids. CDR3 residues: CASSDPARQGFYGYTF. DNA of the CDR3: TGTGCCAGCAGCGACCCCGCCAGACAGGGATTCTATGGCTACACCTTC.

V and J are TRBV10-3 and TRBJ2-7; D is possibly TRBD1 (6 bases). Germline lookup yields CDR1 ENHRY and CDR2 SYGVKD. The CDR3 sequence is 13 residues long. V lost 8 bases and J lost 0, with 11 bases in between. In DNA, the CDR3 is TGTGCCATCGGGAAGGGGGACTCCTACGAGCAGTACTTC. Its translation is CAIGKGDSYEQYF.

The DNA for the CDR3 is TGTGCCAGCAGCTTAGGGCCGGGACTAGCTAACAATGAGCAGTTCTTC. It codes for CASSLGPGLANNEQFF. The rearrangement joins TRBV7-3 to TRBJ2-1; 9 bases are shared with TRBD2. V shed 2 bases, J shed 5 bases, and the junction held 7 bases outside the gene matches. The CDR3 loop spans 16 amino acids. The germline V gene has CDR1 SGHTA and CDR2 FQGTGA.